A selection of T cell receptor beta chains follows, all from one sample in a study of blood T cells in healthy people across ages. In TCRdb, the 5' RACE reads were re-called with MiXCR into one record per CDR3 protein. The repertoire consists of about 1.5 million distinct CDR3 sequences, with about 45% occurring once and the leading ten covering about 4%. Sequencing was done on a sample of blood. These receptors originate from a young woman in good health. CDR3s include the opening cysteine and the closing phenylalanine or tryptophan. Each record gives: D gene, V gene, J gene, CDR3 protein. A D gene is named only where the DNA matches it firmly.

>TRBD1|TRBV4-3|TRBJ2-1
CASSQSLTGGHNEQFF
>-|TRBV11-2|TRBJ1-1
CASSLEQGWVNTEAFF
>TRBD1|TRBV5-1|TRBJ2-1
CASSIPQGAYNEQFF
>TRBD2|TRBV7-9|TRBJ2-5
CASSLGLAAQETQYF
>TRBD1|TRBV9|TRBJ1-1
CASSVEDRVDPGAFF
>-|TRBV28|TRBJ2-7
CASSFPWSLGEQYF
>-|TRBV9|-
CASSVEDGYQETQYF
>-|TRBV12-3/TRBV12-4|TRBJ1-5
CASSLRGFGQPQHF
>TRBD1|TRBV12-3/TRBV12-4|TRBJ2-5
CADGTGIYEQYF
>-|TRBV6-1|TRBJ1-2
CASSDPWGYYGYTF
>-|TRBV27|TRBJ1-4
CASSVSTGEKLFF
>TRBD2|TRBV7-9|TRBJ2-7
CAIGGYDEQYF
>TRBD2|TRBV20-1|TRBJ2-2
CSARVFRSGGQYTGELFF
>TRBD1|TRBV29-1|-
CSGTGTGYYEQYF
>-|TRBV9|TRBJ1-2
CASSVGRGTGGYTF
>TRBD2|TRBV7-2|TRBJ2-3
CASSYALAGASDTQYF
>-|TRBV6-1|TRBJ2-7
CATLRGYYEQYF
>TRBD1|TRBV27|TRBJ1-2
CASSSRQGAYGYTF
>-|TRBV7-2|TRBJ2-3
CASNHAGSTDTQYF
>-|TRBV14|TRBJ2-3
CASSHGLGKGDTQYF
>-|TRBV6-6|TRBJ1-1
CASSYGYGIRNTEAFF
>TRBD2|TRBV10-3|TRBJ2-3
CAISALGGSTDTQYF
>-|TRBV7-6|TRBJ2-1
CASSWLVNGQFF
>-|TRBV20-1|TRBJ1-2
CSASYGYGYTF
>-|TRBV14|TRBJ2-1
CASSFSVLSLGYNEQFF
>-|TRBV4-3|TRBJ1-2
CASSQEGGGASGYTF
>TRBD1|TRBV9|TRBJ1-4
CASSVLGTGNEKLFF
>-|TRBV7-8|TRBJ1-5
CASSIHFSNQPQHF
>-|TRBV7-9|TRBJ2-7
CASSLWRGRAYEQYF
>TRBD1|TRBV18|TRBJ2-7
CASSPDRLDEQYF
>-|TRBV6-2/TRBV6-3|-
CASSWRGGSYEQYF
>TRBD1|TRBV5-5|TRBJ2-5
CASSLWTGQETQYF
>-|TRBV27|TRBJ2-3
CASSATGYPLTTDTQYF
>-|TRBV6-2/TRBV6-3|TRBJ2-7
CASSPSHASEQYF
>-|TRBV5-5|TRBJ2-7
CASLDTKSSYEQYF
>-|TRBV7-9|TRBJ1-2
CASSWASGDYGYTF
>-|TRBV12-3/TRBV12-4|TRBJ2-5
CASILGSRQGMPQYF
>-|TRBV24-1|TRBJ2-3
CATSDLASASTDTQYF
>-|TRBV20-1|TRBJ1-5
CSADGRDPHSNQPQHF
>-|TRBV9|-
CASSQGDIQETQYF
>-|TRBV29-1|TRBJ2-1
CSTTGASGNEQFF
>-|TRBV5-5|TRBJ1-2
CASSFRQGYGYTF
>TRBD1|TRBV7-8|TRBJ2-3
CASSYRGHTDTQYF
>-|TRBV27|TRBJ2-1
CASSTTASLYNEQFF
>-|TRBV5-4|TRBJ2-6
CASSLEGSRANVLTF
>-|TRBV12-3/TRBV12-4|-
CASSVRQKRETQYF
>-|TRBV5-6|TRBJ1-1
CASSGGPSWNTEAFF
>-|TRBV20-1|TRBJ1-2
CSACHFGEGRKYGYTF
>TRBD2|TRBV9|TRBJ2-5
CASSVATRTSGRLGNEQYF
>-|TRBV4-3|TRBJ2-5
CASSQKQAWGETQYF
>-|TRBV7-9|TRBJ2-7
CASSLVVKGAHEQYF
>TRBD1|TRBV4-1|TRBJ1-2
CASSKGQGLNYGYTF
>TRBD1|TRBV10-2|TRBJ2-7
CASRPTGANYEQYF
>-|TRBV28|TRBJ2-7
CASSLFRVEEQYF